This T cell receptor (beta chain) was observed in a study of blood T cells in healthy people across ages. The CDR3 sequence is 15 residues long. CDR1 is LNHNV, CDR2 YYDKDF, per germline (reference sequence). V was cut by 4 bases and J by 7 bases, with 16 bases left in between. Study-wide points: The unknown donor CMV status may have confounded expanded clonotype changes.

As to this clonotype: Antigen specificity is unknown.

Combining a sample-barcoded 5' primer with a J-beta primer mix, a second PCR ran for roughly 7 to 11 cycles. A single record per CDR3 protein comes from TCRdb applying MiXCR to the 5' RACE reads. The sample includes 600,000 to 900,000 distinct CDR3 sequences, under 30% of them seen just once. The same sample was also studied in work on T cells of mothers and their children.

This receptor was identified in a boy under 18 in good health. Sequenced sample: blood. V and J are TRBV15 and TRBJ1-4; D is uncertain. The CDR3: CATSIRTAGGEKLFF. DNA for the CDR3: TGTGCCACCAGCATCAGGACGGCAGGAGGTGAAAAACTGTTTTTT.